The T cell receptor (beta chain) under discussion was sequenced for a study of blood T cell repertoires in COVID-19. The ends lost 0 bases at V and 10 bases at J; junction bases unmatched: 10. The CDR3 is 14 residues long. Per germline, CDR1 SQVTM and CDR2 ANQGSEA. Clones were read by immunoSEQ multiplex PCR, and TCRdb kept only the in-frame ones, dropping some. The sample gives some 330,000 clones, roughly 91% of which show up once; 1.5% to 2% is in the top ten. The sequence came from a woman in her 30s with COVID-19, enrolled during active disease. Material: peripheral blood. The V call is TRBV29-1, the J call TRBJ1-1; 8 bases are shared with TRBD1. CDR3 in amino acids: CSVEDLWQGAGAFF. The CDR3 DNA reads TGCAGCGTTGAAGATCTTTGGCAGGGGGCTGGAGCTTTCTTT.